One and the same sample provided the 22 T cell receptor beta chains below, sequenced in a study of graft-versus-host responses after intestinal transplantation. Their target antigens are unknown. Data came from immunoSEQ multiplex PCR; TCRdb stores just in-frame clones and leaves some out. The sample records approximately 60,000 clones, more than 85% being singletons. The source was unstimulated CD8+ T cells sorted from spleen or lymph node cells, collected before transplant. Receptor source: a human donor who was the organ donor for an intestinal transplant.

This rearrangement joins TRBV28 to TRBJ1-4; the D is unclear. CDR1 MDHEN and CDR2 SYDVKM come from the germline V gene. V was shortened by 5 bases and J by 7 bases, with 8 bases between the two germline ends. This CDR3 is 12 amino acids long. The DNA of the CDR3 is TGTGCCAGCAGTCCCCAGGTTGAAAAACTGTTTTTT. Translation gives CASSPQVEKLFF.

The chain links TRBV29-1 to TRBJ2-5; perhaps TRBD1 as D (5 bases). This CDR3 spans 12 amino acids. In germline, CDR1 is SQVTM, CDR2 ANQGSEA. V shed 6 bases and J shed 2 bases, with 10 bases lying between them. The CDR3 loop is CSVPRTQETQYF. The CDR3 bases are TGCAGCGTCCCGAGGACACAAGAGACCCAGTACTTC.

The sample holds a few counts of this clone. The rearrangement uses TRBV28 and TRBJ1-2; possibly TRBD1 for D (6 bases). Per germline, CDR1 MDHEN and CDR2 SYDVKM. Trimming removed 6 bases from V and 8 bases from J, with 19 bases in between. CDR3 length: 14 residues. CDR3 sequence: CASSPDRVLGGYTF. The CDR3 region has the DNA TGTGCCAGCAGCCCGGACAGAGTCCTAGGAGGCTACACCTTC.

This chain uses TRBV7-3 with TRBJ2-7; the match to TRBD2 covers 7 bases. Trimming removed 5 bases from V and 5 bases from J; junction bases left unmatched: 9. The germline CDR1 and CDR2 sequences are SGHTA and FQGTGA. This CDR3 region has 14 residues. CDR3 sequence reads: CASSPLGGMDEQYF. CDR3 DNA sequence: TGTGCCAGCAGCCCCCTGGGGGGGATGGACGAGCAGTACTTC.

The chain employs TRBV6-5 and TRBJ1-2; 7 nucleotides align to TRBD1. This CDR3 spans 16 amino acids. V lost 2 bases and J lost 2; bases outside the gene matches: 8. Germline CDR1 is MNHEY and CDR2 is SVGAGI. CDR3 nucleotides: TGTGCCAGCAGTTACGTTCCGGGACAGCAAAACTATGGCTACACCTTC. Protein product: CASSYVPGQQNYGYTF.

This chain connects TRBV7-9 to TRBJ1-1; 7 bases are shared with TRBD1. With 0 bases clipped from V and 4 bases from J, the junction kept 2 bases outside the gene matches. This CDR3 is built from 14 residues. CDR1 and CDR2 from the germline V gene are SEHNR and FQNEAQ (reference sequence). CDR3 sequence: CASSLAPGGTEAFF. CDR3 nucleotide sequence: TGTGCCAGCAGCTTAGCCCCAGGGGGCACTGAAGCTTTCTTT.

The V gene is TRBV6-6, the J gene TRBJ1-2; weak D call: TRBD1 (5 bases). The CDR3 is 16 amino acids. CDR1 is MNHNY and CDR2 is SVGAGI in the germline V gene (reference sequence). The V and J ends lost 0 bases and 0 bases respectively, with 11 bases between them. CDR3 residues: CASSYSPGESNYGYTF. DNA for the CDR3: TGTGCCAGCAGTTACTCCCCGGGGGAATCTAACTATGGCTACACCTTC.

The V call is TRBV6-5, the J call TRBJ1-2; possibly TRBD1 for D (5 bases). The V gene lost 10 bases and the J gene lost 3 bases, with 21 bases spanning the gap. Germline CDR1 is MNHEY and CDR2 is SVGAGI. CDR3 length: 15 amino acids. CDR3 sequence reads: CANVYSQGSHYGYTF. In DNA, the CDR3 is TGTGCCAACGTTTACTCCCAGGGCAGCCACTATGGCTACACCTTC.

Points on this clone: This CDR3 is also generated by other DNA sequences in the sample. Here the CDR3 reads CASSVAGSPQETQYF. The CDR3, as DNA: TGTGCCAGCAGCGTGGCGGGCAGCCCCCAAGAGACCCAGTACTTC. This rearrangement joins TRBV9 to TRBJ2-5; TRBD2 is a possible D gene (5 bases). Germline CDR1 is SGDLS and CDR2 is YYNGEE. The CDR3 has 15 residues. Trimming left V 2 bases short and J 1 base short, with 12 bases between.

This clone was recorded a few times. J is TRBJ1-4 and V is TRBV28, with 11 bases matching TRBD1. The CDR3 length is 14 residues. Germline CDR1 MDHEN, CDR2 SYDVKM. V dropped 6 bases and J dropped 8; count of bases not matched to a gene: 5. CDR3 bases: TGTGCCAGCAGCCCGGGACAGGGGGGAGAAAAACTGTTTTTT. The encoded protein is CASSPGQGGEKLFF.

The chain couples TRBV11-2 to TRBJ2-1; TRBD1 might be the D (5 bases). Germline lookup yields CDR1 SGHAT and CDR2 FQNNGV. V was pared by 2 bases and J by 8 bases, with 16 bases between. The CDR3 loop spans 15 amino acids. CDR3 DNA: TGTGCCAGCAGCTTACCCCCACAGGTTTGGGATGAGCAGTTCTTC. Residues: CASSLPPQVWDEQFF. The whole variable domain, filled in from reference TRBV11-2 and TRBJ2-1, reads EAGVAQSPRYKIIEKRQSVAFWCNPISGHATLYWYQQILGQGPKLLIQFQNNGVVDDSQLPKDRFSAERLKGVDSTLKIQPAKLEDSAVYLCASSLPPQVWDEQFFGPGTRLTVL.

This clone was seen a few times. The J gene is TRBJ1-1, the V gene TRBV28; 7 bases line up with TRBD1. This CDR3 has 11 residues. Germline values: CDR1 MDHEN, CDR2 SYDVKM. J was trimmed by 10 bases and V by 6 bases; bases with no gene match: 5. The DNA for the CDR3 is TGTGCCAGCAGATATACAGGGGTAGCTTTCTTT. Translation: CASRYTGVAFF.

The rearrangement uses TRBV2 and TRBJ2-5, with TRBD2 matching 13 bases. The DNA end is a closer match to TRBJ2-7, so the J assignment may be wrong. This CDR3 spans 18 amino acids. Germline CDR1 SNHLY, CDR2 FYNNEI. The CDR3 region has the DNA TGTGCCAGCAGCACAGGACTAGCGGGAGTTCGAGTAGGGTACGAGCAGTACTTC. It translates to CASSTGLAGVRVGYEQYF.

CDR3 DNA: TGTGCCAGTAGTATGGGACTAGCGAGACGGGGGGAGCAGTTCTTC. Amino acids: CASSMGLARRGEQFF. The chain has TRBV19 and TRBJ2-1; 10 bases fit TRBD2. V shed 3 bases and J 10 bases; nucleotides not matched to a gene: 9. Germline CDR1 and CDR2: LNHDA and SQIVND (reference sequence). This CDR3 comprises 15 residues.

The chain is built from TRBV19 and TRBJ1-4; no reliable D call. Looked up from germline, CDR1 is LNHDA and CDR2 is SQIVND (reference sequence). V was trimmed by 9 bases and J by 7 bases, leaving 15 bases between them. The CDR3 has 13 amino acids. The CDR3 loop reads CASTYSSREKLFF. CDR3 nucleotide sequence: TGTGCCAGCACTTACAGTTCGCGTGAAAAACTGTTTTTT.

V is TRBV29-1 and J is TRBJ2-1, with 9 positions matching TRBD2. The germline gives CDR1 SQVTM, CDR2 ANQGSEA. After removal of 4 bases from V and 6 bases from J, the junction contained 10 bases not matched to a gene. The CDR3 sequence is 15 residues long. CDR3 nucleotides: TGCAGCGTTGCCTTGCGGGAGGGCCTTAGCAATGAGCAGTTCTTC. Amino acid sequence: CSVALREGLSNEQFF.

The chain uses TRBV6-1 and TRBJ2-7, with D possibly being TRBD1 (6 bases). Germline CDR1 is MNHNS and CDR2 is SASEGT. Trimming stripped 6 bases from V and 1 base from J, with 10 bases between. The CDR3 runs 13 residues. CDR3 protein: CASRRQASYEQYF. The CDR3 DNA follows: TGTGCCAGCAGAAGACAGGCTTCCTACGAGCAGTACTTC.

CDR3: CASSQVTMGRETQYF. In DNA, the CDR3 is TGCGCCAGCAGCCAAGTAACGATGGGCCGGGAGACCCAGTACTTC. The rearrangement uses TRBV4-3 and TRBJ2-5, with D unclear. The CDR3 totals 15 residues. The germline V and J ends were trimmed by 1 base and 5 bases, with 14 bases remaining between them. CDR1 and CDR2 from the germline V gene are LGHNA and YSLEER.

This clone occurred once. For the CDR3, the DNA is TGTGCCAGCAGCCCTCGGGTCCGGACTAGCGCGAGCTACGAGCAGTACTTC. Its translation is CASSPRVRTSASYEQYF. The V call is TRBV28, the J call TRBJ2-7, with TRBD2 matching 9 bases. This CDR3 region has 17 residues. The germline CDR1 and CDR2 sequences are MDHEN and SYDVKM. Germline trimming cut 6 bases from V and 3 bases from J; bases unmatched to any gene: 15.

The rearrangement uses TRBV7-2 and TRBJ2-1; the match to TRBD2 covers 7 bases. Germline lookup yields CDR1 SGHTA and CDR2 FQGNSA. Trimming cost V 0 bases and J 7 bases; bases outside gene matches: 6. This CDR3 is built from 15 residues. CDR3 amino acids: CASSLAGGPGNEQFF. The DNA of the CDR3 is TGTGCCAGCAGCTTAGCGGGAGGGCCGGGTAATGAGCAGTTCTTC.

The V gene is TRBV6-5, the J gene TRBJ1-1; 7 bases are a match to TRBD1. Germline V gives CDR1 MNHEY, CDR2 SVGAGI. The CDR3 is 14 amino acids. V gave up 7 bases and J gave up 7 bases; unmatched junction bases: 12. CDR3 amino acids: CASITTGIRSEAFF. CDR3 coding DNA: TGTGCCAGCATCACGACAGGGATCAGGAGTGAAGCTTTCTTT.

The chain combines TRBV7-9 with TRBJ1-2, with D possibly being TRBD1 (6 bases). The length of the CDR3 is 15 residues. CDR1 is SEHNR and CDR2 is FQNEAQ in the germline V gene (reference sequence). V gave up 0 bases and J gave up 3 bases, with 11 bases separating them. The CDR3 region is CASSLASGADYGYTF. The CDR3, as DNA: TGTGCCAGCAGCTTAGCGTCAGGGGCAGACTATGGCTACACCTTC.